This passage covers 18 T cell receptor beta chains from one sample sequenced in a study of T cell repertoires in cytomegalovirus infection. MiXCR, run by TCRdb on the reads, gives a single entry per CDR3 protein. The table lists some 400,000 distinct CDR3 sequences, 31% of them singletons. Sequenced input: PBMCs. The receptors were gathered from a human donor in good health (CMV status not recorded). Some clones in this sample may be carry-over from other donors' samples.

Of note for this clonotype: The junction does not match germline at one end; this may be a read error. The chain combines TRBV6-1 with TRBJ2-5; 16 bases agree with TRBD2. The CDR3 consists of 18 residues. Germline CDR1 and CDR2: MNHNS and SASEGT. CDR3 DNA: TGTGCCAGCAAAATAACGGGACTAGCGGGGGGGTCCCAAGATACCCAGTACTTC. Encoded protein: CASKITGLAGGSQDTQYF.

The chain links TRBV10-3 to TRBJ2-3, with D possibly matching TRBD1 (6 bases). V gave up 4 bases and J gave up 4 bases, with 12 bases separating them. The length of the CDR3 is 14 residues. The germline V gene has CDR1 ENHRY and CDR2 SYGVKD. The CDR3 protein is CAISGGGRADTQYF. The DNA for the CDR3 is TGTGCCATCAGTGGTGGGGGCAGGGCAGATACGCAGTATTTT.

This clonotype was seen many times. This chain connects TRBV6-2 or TRBV6-3 to TRBJ2-1; D gene unclear. This CDR3 contains 12 residues. V dropped 6 bases and J dropped 5 bases, with 8 bases sitting between them. Germline values: CDR1 MNHEY, CDR2 SVGEGT. The CDR3 DNA sequence: TGTGCCAGCAGGGAGAATCACAATGAGCAGTTCTTC. This sequence encodes CASRENHNEQFF.

This clonotype was seen a handful of times. This chain connects TRBV7-2 to TRBJ2-5; 8 nucleotides match TRBD1. The CDR3 runs 19 residues. CDR1 SGHTA and CDR2 FQGNSA come from the germline V gene. With 2 bases clipped from V and 1 base from J, the junction kept 15 bases outside the gene matches. For the CDR3, the DNA is TGTGCCAGCAGCTTAAAACCGGCAGGGGGCTCCCCAACCCAAGAGACCCAGTACTTC. Protein product: CASSLKPAGGSPTQETQYF.

Of note for this clonotype: This CDR3 fails to terminate in the conserved phenylalanine or tryptophan, so it likely reflects a read error. The DNA is left out, because the CDR3 cannot be placed on it with certainty; the CDR3 is given as TCRdb lists it. The chain uses TRBV7-2 and TRBJ1-5. Germline V gives CDR1 SGHTA, CDR2 FQGNSA. The CDR3 spans 13 residues, counting both ends. This CDR3 is CASSLVLGQPKHC.

This clonotype was seen only a few times. CDR3 residues: CASSQYLGEMNTEAFF. CDR3 DNA sequence: TGTGCCAGCAGCCAATATCTAGGGGAAATGAACACTGAAGCTTTCTTT. The V call is TRBV14, the J call TRBJ1-1; D is possibly TRBD1 (5 bases). The germline gives CDR1 SGHDN, CDR2 FVKESK. Trimming took 2 bases from V and 0 from J, leaving 13 bases between them. The CDR3 is 16 residues long. Looking up the rest from reference TRBV14 and TRBJ1-1 gives the full variable domain: EAGVTQFPSHSVIEKGQTVTLRCDPISGHDNLYWYRRVMGKEIKFLLHFVKESKQDESGMPNNRFLAERTGGTYSTLKVQPAELEDSGVYFCASSQYLGEMNTEAFFGQGTRLTVV.

In the case of this clonotype: A much larger clone differs by one base, so this may be a read error. The DNA for the CDR3 is TGTGCCAGTACTAGCCCCTACAATGAGCAGTTCTTC. It yields the protein CASTSPYNEQFF. This chain uses TRBV6-5 with TRBJ2-1; the D gene is possibly TRBD2 (6 bases). Germline lookup yields CDR1 MNHEY and CDR2 SVGAGI. Between the trimmed V and J ends, which lost 9 bases and 2 bases, there was a span of 8 bases. CDR3 length equals 12 residues.

Comments on this clonotype: Because it lacks the conserved phenylalanine or tryptophan at the end, this CDR3 is likely a read error. The J gene is TRBJ1-5, the V gene TRBV7-2, with 10 bases lining up with TRBD1. The CDR3 runs 16 residues. Germline V gives CDR1 SGHTA, CDR2 FQGNSA. CDR3 bases: TGTGCCAGCAGCTCGGAGACAGGGGGCGTGAATCATCCCCAGCATTTG. It yields the protein CASSSETGGVNHPQHL.

The V call is TRBV28, the J call TRBJ2-3; D is unresolved. In germline, CDR1 is MDHEN, CDR2 SYDVKM. With 2 bases removed from V and 4 bases from J, the gap between germline ends came to 13 bases. CDR3 length: 15 residues. The CDR3 DNA sequence: TGTGCCAGCAGTTTACTTTGGGGTAGGGCAGATACGCAGTATTTT. The encoded protein is CASSLLWGRADTQYF.

V is TRBV6-6 and J is TRBJ2-7; D call uncertain. V was cut by 5 bases and J by 3 bases, with 8 bases left in between. Germline CDR1 is MNHNY and CDR2 is SVGAGI (reference sequence). This CDR3 is built from 12 residues. CDR3 nucleotide sequence: TGTGCCAGCAGTCCAGTCCACTACGAGCAGTACTTC. This translates into CASSPVHYEQYF.

The J gene is TRBJ2-7, the V gene TRBV28, with D possibly called TRBD1 or TRBD2 (5 bases each). Per the germline V gene, CDR1 is MDHEN and CDR2 is SYDVKM. V was cut by 6 bases and J by 0 bases, with 12 bases left in between. The CDR3 contains 14 residues. In DNA, the CDR3 is TGTGCCAGCAGGCCCGGGGCAAGCTCCTACGAGCAGTACTTC. This codes for CASRPGASSYEQYF.

This clonotype has only a few counts. The CDR3 reads CASSPGGYEQFF. CDR3 coding DNA: TGTGCCAGCTCTCCCGGGGGGTATGAGCAGTTCTTC. The J gene is TRBJ2-1, the V gene TRBV12-3 or TRBV12-4; 7 nucleotides agree with TRBD2. The CDR3 spans 12 residues. V dropped 8 bases and J dropped 8; count of bases not matched to a gene: 6.

This clonotype has a handful of counts. This chain joins TRBV3-1 and TRBJ2-7; 10 nucleotides line up with TRBD1. The CDR3 extends over 14 amino acids. The V gene's germline CDR1 is LGHDT and CDR2 YNNKEL (reference sequence). V lost 7 bases, J lost 4 bases, and 7 bases stayed unmatched. The CDR3 nucleotides read TGTGCCAGCATGGGTCGGGGACAGGGGTACGAGCAGTACTTC. Amino acids: CASMGRGQGYEQYF.

This clonotype was observed a handful of times. The rearrangement uses TRBV6-2 or TRBV6-3 and TRBJ1-5; weak D call: TRBD1 (6 bases). Germline V gene lookup returns CDR1 MNHEY and CDR2 SVGEGT. Trimming cost V 0 bases and J 7 bases, with 13 bases left between them. The CDR3 is made up of 15 amino acids. In DNA, the CDR3 is TGTGCCAGCAGTTACTCAGGGGGAGGTAGGCAGCCCCAGCATTTT. Translation: CASSYSGGGRQPQHF.

This clonotype showed up many times. This chain joins TRBV7-2 and TRBJ1-1; weak D call: TRBD1 (6 bases). Germline V gene sequence: CDR1 SGHTA, CDR2 FQGNSA. This CDR3 region has 16 residues. V lost 5 bases to trimming and J lost 0 bases, with 16 bases between them. The DNA for the CDR3 is TGTGCCAGCAGCCCATCGGGGGGCGCCATGAACACTGAAGCTTTCTTT. Its protein is CASSPSGGAMNTEAFF.

This clonotype was picked up a small number of times. This chain uses TRBV7-9 with TRBJ2-1; D gene uncertain. Germline assignment: CDR1 SEHNR and CDR2 FQNEAQ (reference sequence). The length of the CDR3 is 15 residues. Trimming removed 1 base from V and 2 bases from J, with 9 bases in between. The CDR3 sequence: CASSLGLLTYNEQFF. DNA for the CDR3: TGTGCCAGCAGCTTAGGACTTCTCACCTACAATGAGCAGTTCTTC.

This clonotype was counted a few times. The rearrangement uses TRBV6-5 and TRBJ2-1; perhaps D is TRBD1 or TRBD2 (5 bases each). Trimming left V 8 bases short and J 0 bases short, with 14 bases between. The germline V gene encodes CDR1 MNHEY and CDR2 SVGAGI. CDR3 size: 15 residues. As DNA, the CDR3 is TGTGCCAGCTCCCCCGGGACCACCTCCTACAATGAGCAGTTCTTC. Translating it yields CASSPGTTSYNEQFF.

As concerns this clonotype: One end of the junction is discordant with germline, which a read error may explain. The chain joins TRBV6-2 or TRBV6-3 to TRBJ2-1; 12 bases are shared with TRBD2. The germline V gene has CDR1 MNHEY and CDR2 SVGEGT. This CDR3 is 15 amino acids long. The CDR3 reads CSSRPLAGGPVEQFF. The CDR3 bases are TGTTCCAGCAGACCCCTAGCGGGGGGGCCTGTTGAGCAGTTCTTC.